Listed below are T cell receptor beta chains from one sample, sequenced in a study of cytomegalovirus exposure and HLA in healthy donors. Sequenced by immunoSEQ multiplex PCR; TCRdb stores in-frame clones only, minus some. Here the sample spans roughly 45,000 clones, nearly 95% being singletons. The sample was PBMCs. These receptors all stem from a woman in her late teens or twenties in good health and CMV-seropositive. CDR3s leave out the opening cysteine and the closing phenylalanine or tryptophan.

J,V,CDR3
TRBJ1-3,TRBV7-2,ASSSAGQAGDTIY
TRBJ2-7,TRBV5-4,ASSNPQGISGSIYEQY
TRBJ1-1,TRBV6-5,ASSPTGGGTEAF
TRBJ2-1,TRBV5-1,ASSLAGRSSYNEQF
TRBJ2-7,TRBV9,ASSPQEGYEQY
TRBJ1-1,TRBV2,ASSAGVTNTEAF
TRBJ1-2,TRBV14,ASSQRTGGNYGYT
TRBJ1-1,TRBV29-1,SVTLGHLEAF
TRBJ2-7,TRBV19,ASSTLGQSYEQY
TRBJ1-3,TRBV28,ASSSLGTQGSGNTIY
TRBJ1-5,TRBV6-1,ASGQGRNQPQH
TRBJ2-1,TRBV7-3,ASSQDRGRNEQF
TRBJ2-3,TRBV15,ATSRGQGASDTQY
TRBJ2-1,TRBV7-7,ASSPDRGLNEQF
TRBJ2-1,TRBV5-1,ASSLAGDEQF
TRBJ2-3,TRBV5-1,ASSLDSTSTDTQY
TRBJ1-1,TRBV7-8,ASTRTENTEAF
TRBJ2-1,TRBV7-2,ASSLIKGDNEQF
TRBJ2-1,TRBV28,ASSRGGGSYNEQF
TRBJ1-1,TRBV6-1,ASSVGQPGNTEAF
TRBJ1-1,TRBV19,ASSIGGTGVNTEAF
TRBJ2-3,TRBV4-2,ASSQALYRTERTDTQY
TRBJ2-5,TRBV7-9,ASSSGLAGGYQETQY
TRBJ2-1,TRBV19,ASSIGGSASGSIEQF
TRBJ1-2,TRBV19,ASTDRGNNYGYT
TRBJ1-2,TRBV7-2,ASSSGRQEGYT
TRBJ2-3,TRBV7-3,ASSSIAGGDTDTQY
TRBJ2-5,TRBV27,ASSPILAAQETQY
TRBJ2-5,TRBV28,ASSSYQETQY
TRBJ1-5,TRBV10-3,AISPGQGPGQPQH
TRBJ2-1,TRBV5-4,ASSLGGRAYNEQF
TRBJ1-1,TRBV7-9,ASSSSTGTLNTEAF
TRBJ1-1,TRBV7-9,ASSLVPNTEAF
TRBJ2-1,TRBV27,ASSFGADRGDEQF
TRBJ1-6,TRBV7-8,ASSLGGVYNSPLH
TRBJ1-1,TRBV29-1,SVGDSRNTEAF
TRBJ2-1,TRBV7-3,ASSCRLAGNYNEQF
TRBJ2-7,TRBV6-1,ASSELVDREIYEQY
TRBJ2-7,TRBV7-9,ASSLDGGAGGPNEQY
TRBJ1-2,TRBV6-5,ASSYQAGTAGT